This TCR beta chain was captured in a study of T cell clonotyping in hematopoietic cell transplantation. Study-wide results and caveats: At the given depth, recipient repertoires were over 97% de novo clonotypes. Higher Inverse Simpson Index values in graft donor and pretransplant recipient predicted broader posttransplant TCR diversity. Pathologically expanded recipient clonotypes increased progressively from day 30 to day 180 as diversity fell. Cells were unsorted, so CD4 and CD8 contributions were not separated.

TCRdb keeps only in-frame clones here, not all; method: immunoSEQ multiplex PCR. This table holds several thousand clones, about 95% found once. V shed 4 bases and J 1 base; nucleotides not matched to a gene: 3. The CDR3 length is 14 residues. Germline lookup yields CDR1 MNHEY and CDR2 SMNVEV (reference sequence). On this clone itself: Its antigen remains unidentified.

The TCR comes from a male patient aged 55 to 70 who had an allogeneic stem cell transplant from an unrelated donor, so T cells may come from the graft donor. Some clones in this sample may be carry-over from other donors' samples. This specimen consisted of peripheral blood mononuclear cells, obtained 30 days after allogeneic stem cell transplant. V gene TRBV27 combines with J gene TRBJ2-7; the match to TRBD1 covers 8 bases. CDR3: CASSSRGLSYEQYF. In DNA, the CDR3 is TGTGCCAGCAGTTCCAGGGGGCTATCCTACGAGCAGTACTTC.